This TCR beta chain comes out of a study of control samples from healthy donors and cancer patients. TCRdb's copy holds only in-frame clones and misses some; the assay was immunoSEQ multiplex PCR. The table includes about 130,000 clones, over 75% detected once. The CDR3 is made up of 15 amino acids. Trimming removed 5 bases at V and 6 bases at J, with 20 bases between. CDR1 SGHAT and CDR2 FQNNGV come from the germline V gene. The specimen sequenced was blood. The receptor comes from a man aged 45-60 years in good health. The chain recombines TRBV11-2 with TRBJ2-7; tentatively, D is TRBD2 (6 bases). CDR3 loop: CASSLPGGTGIEQYF. CDR3 sequence (DNA): TGTGCCAGCAGCCTGCCCGGCGGGACGGGAATCGAGCAGTACTTC. The full variable domain, with the rest looked up from reference TRBV11-2 and TRBJ2-7, is EAGVAQSPRYKIIEKRQSVAFWCNPISGHATLYWYQQILGQGPKLLIQFQNNGVVDDSQLPKDRFSAERLKGVDSTLKIQPAKLEDSAVYLCASSLPGGTGIEQYFGPGTRLTVT.